This TCR beta chain comes out of a study of shared clonotypes between healthy human individuals. Study conclusions and caveats: All-four-donor shared clonotypes had higher generation probabilities than non-shared clonotypes did.

The germline V gene has CDR1 SGHVS and CDR2 FNYEAQ. This CDR3 region has 15 residues. Original data processing: From ImmunoSEQ came sequences covering only the junction and carrying no quality scores, so filtering differed. Produced via immunoSEQ multiplex PCR; TCRdb's table is partial and in-frame only. D and trimming were read from the DNA, whereas the V and J calls and clone size are those reported in that table. The profile shows a few million clones, more than 80% of them singletons. Points on this clone: Its antigen remains unidentified.

The sample was naive CD4+ T cells from PBMCs. Described subset: CD45RA+ positively selected. The receptor's source is a man aged 18-30 years in good health. Some clones in this sample may be carry-over from other donors' samples. The chain couples TRBV7-6 to TRBJ2-5; 8 positions match TRBD2. The DNA end is a closer match to TRBJ2-7, so the J assignment may be wrong. CDR3 in amino acids: CASSGRAGERIEQYF. CDR3 DNA: TGTGCCAGCAGCGGAAGAGCGGGAGAGCGAATCGAGCAGTACTTC.